Listed below are T cell receptor beta chains from one sample, sequenced in a study of CD8+CD57+ T cells in acquired aplastic anemia. TCRdb re-called the reads through MiXCR, storing one row per CDR3 protein. The repertoire holds approximately 170,000 distinct CDR3 sequences, with roughly 45% as singletons. Sequencing used sorted CD4+, CD8+, or CD8+CD57+ T cells (not recorded which) from PBMCs. These TCRs come from a human donor with aplastic anemia. CDR3s include the opening cysteine and the closing phenylalanine or tryptophan. A D gene is named only where the DNA matches it firmly. Clone size is shown for a subset of rows, as once, few, many or a class of expanded clone.

V: TRBV6-1; D: TRBD1; J: TRBJ1-4; size: many; DNA: TGTGCCAGCAATGGACAGGGGGTGGAAAAACTGTTTTTT; CDR3: CASNGQGVEKLFF
V: TRBV11-2; D: NA; J: TRBJ2-1; size: NA; DNA: TGTGCCAGCAAATTAGGGGCAGGGACCGCTTTTGAGCAGTTCTTC; CDR3: CASKLGAGTAFEQFF
V: TRBV2; D: NA; J: TRBJ2-1; size: few; DNA: TGTGCCAGCAGTGATGGTGAGCAGTTCTTC; CDR3: CASSDGEQFF
V: TRBV11-1; D: NA; J: TRBJ1-6; size: NA; DNA: TGTGCCAGCAGCCTAGGCATGACGGGAGATAATTCACCCCTCCACTTT; CDR3: CASSLGMTGDNSPLHF
V: TRBV2; D: TRBD2; J: TRBJ2-7; size: NA; DNA: TGTGCCAGCAGCGTTCCTAGCGGGGAGGGGTACTTC; CDR3: CASSVPSGEGYF
V: TRBV7-6; D: NA; J: TRBJ2-2; size: NA; DNA: TGTGCCAGCAGCCCCAGACCGGGGGTAGGCACCGGGGAGCTGTTTTTT; CDR3: CASSPRPGVGTGELFF
V: TRBV20-1; D: NA; J: TRBJ2-7; size: NA; DNA: TGCAGTGCTAGTCTGAGGGGGTTGTACGAGCAGTACTTC; CDR3: CSASLRGLYEQYF
V: TRBV19; D: NA; J: TRBJ1-5; size: many; DNA: TGTGCCAGTAGTATTTTACAGGGCAATCAGCCCCAGCATTTT; CDR3: CASSILQGNQPQHF
V: TRBV5-6; D: NA; J: TRBJ2-3; size: NA; DNA: TGTGCCAGCAGCTCTCAAAGACTCCCGATGGGAACAGATACGCAGTATTTT; CDR3: CASSSQRLPMGTDTQYF
V: TRBV5-1; D: NA; J: TRBJ2-1; size: once; DNA: TGCGCCAGCAGCTTGGCCTGGGAGCGAGACGAGCAGTTCTTC; CDR3: CASSLAWERDEQFF
V: TRBV24-1; D: TRBD1; J: TRBJ1-2; size: NA; DNA: TGTGCCACCAGTGATCCGCACGACAGGGGACACTATGGCTACACCTTC; CDR3: CATSDPHDRGHYGYTF
V: TRBV24-1; D: NA; J: TRBJ2-3; size: NA; DNA: TGTGCCACCAGAGAAGGACAGTCTGACACAGATACGCAGTATTTT; CDR3: CATREGQSDTDTQYF
V: TRBV11-3; D: NA; J: TRBJ2-2; size: many; DNA: TGTGCCAGCAGCTTACTAGTCGGGGAGCTGTTTTTT; CDR3: CASSLLVGELFF
V: TRBV4-2; D: TRBD1; J: TRBJ1-2; size: many; DNA: TGTGCCAGCAGCCAAATTGGTTGGGACAGCGACTATGGCTACACCTTC; CDR3: CASSQIGWDSDYGYTF
V: TRBV3-1; D: TRBD1; J: TRBJ1-2; size: many; DNA: TGTGCCAGCAGCCAAGATCGACAGGGGGCTTATGGCTACACCTTC; CDR3: CASSQDRQGAYGYTF
V: TRBV7-6; D: NA; J: TRBJ1-2; size: NA; DNA: TGTGCCAGCAGCCTGGGGACACAACCTTATGGCTACACCTTC; CDR3: CASSLGTQPYGYTF
V: TRBV10-3; D: NA; J: TRBJ1-6; size: NA; DNA: TGTGCCACTTCAGCGGTTGGAGGGGGGTCCTATAATTCACCCCTCCACTTT; CDR3: CATSAVGGGSYNSPLHF